This TCR beta chain originates from a study of T cell repertoires in cytomegalovirus infection. Background on the study: From public TCR beta signatures came an indication of both CMV infection and matching HLA type.

Germline V gene data show CDR1 as MDHEN and CDR2 as SYDVKM. Trimming removed 9 bases at V and 3 bases at J, with 23 bases between. The CDR3 sequence is 16 residues long. Via MiXCR, TCRdb re-called the reads, giving one row per CDR3 protein. The sample comprises under 300,000 distinct CDR3 sequences, over 9% of which are singletons, and 1.5% to 2% rests with the top ten. This clonotype was seen a few times. V and J are TRBV28 and TRBJ2-5; maybe TRBD1 (6 bases). This sequence originates from a human donor in good health (CMV status not recorded). Some clones in this sample may be carry-over from other donors' samples. The sample taken for sequencing was PBMCs. The CDR3 coding sequence is TGTGCCAGAGGGGTAATCAGGACAGATCGAGAAGAGACCCAGTACTTC. Encoded protein: CARGVIRTDREETQYF.